This T cell receptor beta chain originates from a study of human T cells and chemical hapten exposure. Study context: For sensitization, 2% DPC was applied to an approximately 2 cm by approximately 2 cm patch of upper inner arm skin.

General study results and limits: While controls formed fewer of them, expanded TCRs formed significantly more large CDR3 similarity clusters.

The library put unique molecular identifiers onto individual cDNA molecules. TCRdb passed the RACE reads through MiXCR, listing each CDR3 protein once. Among over 65,000 distinct CDR3 sequences, around 10% were seen once, and the ten largest hold around 1.6%. Germline assignment: CDR1 MNHEY and CDR2 SMNVEV (reference sequence). The CDR3 is 15 amino acids. Deletions cut 2 bases from V and 1 base from J, with 9 bases between. As to time point: patch test 2, 6 weeks after DPC sensitization. Documented treatment: therapeutic diphenylcyclopropenone sensitization with weekly scalp DPC. This clonotype was seen ten or more times. The antigen is not known.

The chain has TRBV27 and TRBJ1-5; D remains unclear. This receptor was obtained from a young man with alopecia areata. Some clones in this sample may be carry-over from other donors' samples. The starting material was whole blood, obtained in connection with sensitization to the hapten diphenylcyclopropenone (DPC). CDR3 loop: CASSLTSGSNQPQHF. The CDR3 nucleotides are TGTGCCAGCAGTTTAACCAGTGGCAGCAATCAGCCCCAGCATTTT.